This T cell receptor (beta chain) was sequenced for a study of blood T cell repertoires in COVID-19. CDR1 is SQVTM, CDR2 ANQGSEA, per germline. V lost 5 bases to trimming and J lost 6 bases, with 14 bases between them. The CDR3 covers 13 residues. Only in-frame clones appear in the TCRdb table, and some are missing; sequencing was by immunoSEQ multiplex PCR. The sample carries about 74,000 clones, nearly 90% recorded once. This receptor was identified in a man between 65 and 79 years old with active or convalescent COVID-19. Sequenced input: peripheral blood. The chain recombines TRBV29-1 with TRBJ1-5; D may be TRBD1 (6 bases). The DNA for the CDR3 is TGCAGCGTTACTTTGGGGGCTGGTCAGCCCCAGCATTTT. Protein: CSVTLGAGQPQHF.